This entry lists 14 T cell receptor beta chains sequenced from one sample in a study of metastatic and nonmetastatic thyroid tumors. Each patient came to thyroid surgery without any prior treatment (of any kind). TCRdb reprocessed the PCR reads via MiXCR. The sample lists about 17,000 clones, 16% occurring once. The sequencing sample was made of blood. The receptors were sampled from a male donor with papillary thyroid cancer or a benign thyroid nodule (not recorded which). Some clones in this sample may be carry-over from other donors' samples.

At least ten counts were recorded for this clone. J is TRBJ2-3 and V is TRBV11-2; 10 nucleotides match TRBD1. Unmatched junction bases numbered 3, after V lost 5 bases and J lost 4 bases. The CDR3 consists of 14 residues. Germline V gene sequence: CDR1 SGHAT, CDR2 FQNNGV. The CDR3 region is CASSDRGRADTQYF. CDR3 coding DNA: TGTGCCAGCAGCGACAGGGGGCGCGCAGATACGCAGTATTTT.

This clone was observed at least ten times. The identical CDR3 is also encoded by other nucleotide sequences in the sample. The rearrangement joins TRBV4-1 to TRBJ1-1; D possibly corresponds to TRBD1 (6 bases). Trimming shortened V by 4 bases and J by 1 base, and 13 bases separated the two germline ends. Germline loops: CDR1 MGHRA, CDR2 YSYEKL. The CDR3 is 15 residues long. CDR3 in DNA: TGCGCCAGCAGCCTACGCGGGGGCGGGAACACTGAAGCTTTCTTT. It codes for CASSLRGGGNTEAFF.

This clone was observed many times. The chain is built from TRBV20-1 and TRBJ2-2; D may be TRBD2 (5 bases). CDR3 size: 13 residues. The V end was cut by 6 bases, the J end by 6 bases, with 14 bases between. The germline CDR1 and CDR2 sequences are DFQATT and SNEGSKA (reference sequence). CDR3 coding DNA: TGCAGTGCGAAAAAAGTCGGGGCCGGGGAGCTGTTTTTT. This encodes CSAKKVGAGELFF.

This clone was counted at least ten times. V usage is TRBV19 and J usage is TRBJ2-7; 9 bases fit TRBD2. The CDR3 runs 15 residues. Germline V gene lookup returns CDR1 LNHDA and CDR2 SQIVND (reference sequence). Trimming cost V 5 bases and J 1 base; bases outside gene matches: 6. CDR3 sequence (DNA): TGTGCCAGTAGTTGGACTAGCGAGAAATCCTACGAGCAGTACTTC. Translating it yields CASSWTSEKSYEQYF.

Sample share makes this clone medium-sized. The rearrangement links TRBV11-2 to TRBJ2-1; D is uncertain. The V gene lost 2 bases and the J gene lost 0 bases, with 8 bases spanning the gap. CDR3 length: 15 amino acids. Germline V CDR1 and CDR2: SGHAT, FQNNGV. CDR3 nucleotides: TGTGCCAGCAGCTTATTCAAAAGCTCCTACAATGAGCAGTTCTTC. Protein: CASSLFKSSYNEQFF. Looking up the rest from reference TRBV11-2 and TRBJ2-1 gives the full variable domain: EAGVAQSPRYKIIEKRQSVAFWCNPISGHATLYWYQQILGQGPKLLIQFQNNGVVDDSQLPKDRFSAERLKGVDSTLKIQPAKLEDSAVYLCASSLFKSSYNEQFFGPGTRLTVL.

The table lists this clone with many counts. This chain joins TRBV5-4 and TRBJ2-6, with unresolved D. The CDR3 spans 15 residues. Germline V lookup: CDR1 SGHNT, CDR2 YYREEE (reference sequence). The V and J ends lost 3 bases and 2 bases respectively, with 9 bases between them. The CDR3 spells CASSSDRTGANVLTF. The CDR3 bases are TGTGCCAGCAGCTCAGATCGGACTGGGGCCAACGTCCTGACTTTC.

This clone showed up many times. This may arise from a read error, as a much more abundant clone is one base away. This sequence joins TRBV29-1 and TRBJ1-1; D not resolved. Deletions cut 7 bases from V and 0 bases from J, with 15 bases between. Germline assignment: CDR1 SQVTM and CDR2 ANQGSEA. This CDR3 region has 14 residues. The CDR3 spells CSAATGPMNTEAFF. The DNA for the CDR3 is TGCAGCGCGGCCACCGGGCCGATGAACACTGAAGCTTTCTTT.

Note on this clone: The junction departs from the called germline gene at one end, perhaps through a read error. The chain is built from TRBV7-2 and TRBJ2-5; D is ambiguous. CDR1 is SGHTA and CDR2 is FQGNSA in the germline V gene. This CDR3 has 13 residues. The DNA for the CDR3 is TGTGCCAACAGCTTAGTGGACGGGGAGACCCAGTACTTC. Encoded protein: CANSLVDGETQYF.

This clone was found many times. This chain joins TRBV11-2 and TRBJ1-4, with D perhaps matching TRBD1 (5 bases). CDR3 length equals 13 residues. Germline CDR1 reads SGHAT; CDR2 reads FQNNGV. V was clipped by 8 bases and J by 8 bases, with 15 bases between them. The CDR3 nucleotides read TGTGCCAGCCGCCTCGGGGCAGGAGAAAAACTGTTTTTT. This translates into CASRLGAGEKLFF.

This clone was recorded many times. V usage is TRBV6-1 and J usage is TRBJ2-1; TRBD2 matches 7 bases. Per the germline V gene, CDR1 is MNHNS and CDR2 is SASEGT. The CDR3 consists of 11 residues. After removal of 8 bases from V and 7 bases from J, the junction contained 2 bases not matched to a gene. CDR3 sequence reads: CASRGVNEQFF. The CDR3 DNA reads as TGTGCCAGCCGGGGGGTGAATGAGCAGTTCTTC.

This clone was counted many times. CDR3 DNA: TGTGCCAGTAGTATAGACAGGGGTAAAAACATTCAGTACTTC. Translated, it gives CASSIDRGKNIQYF. This rearrangement joins TRBV19 to TRBJ2-4; perhaps TRBD1 as D (6 bases). Germline V gene sequence: CDR1 LNHDA, CDR2 SQIVND (reference sequence). The germline V and J ends were trimmed by 0 bases and 4 bases, with 7 bases remaining between them. This CDR3 has 14 residues. The full variable domain, rest sourced from reference TRBV19 and TRBJ2-4, is DGGITQSPKYLFRKEGQNVTLSCEQNLNHDAMYWYRQDPGQGLRLIYYSQIVNDFQKGDIAEGYSVSREKKESFPLTVTSAQKNPTAFYLCASSIDRGKNIQYFGAGTRLSVL.

This clone has just one count. Written as DNA, the CDR3 is TGTGCCAGCAGCTTTAGCGGGCCCCGCACAGATACGCAGTATTTT. Translation: CASSFSGPRTDTQYF. V usage is TRBV11-1 and J usage is TRBJ2-3; 7 bases are a match to TRBD2. The ends lost 3 bases at V and 1 base at J; junction bases unmatched: 4. Germline V gene data show CDR1 as SGHAT and CDR2 as FQDESV (reference sequence). The CDR3 extends over 15 amino acids.

This clone occurred many times. The chain employs TRBV3-1 and TRBJ1-1; D call uncertain. The V gene's germline CDR1 is LGHDT and CDR2 YNNKEL (reference sequence). CDR3 size: 17 residues. V lost 1 base, J lost 3 bases, and 18 bases lay in between. The CDR3, as DNA: TGTGCCAGCAGCCAAGTTTCTAGATCTTCAAGGGACACTGAAGCTTTCTTT. This sequence encodes CASSQVSRSSRDTEAFF.

This clone was seen ten or more times. This chain uses TRBV5-6 with TRBJ2-5, with TRBD2 matching over 7 bases. The CDR3 is 15 residues long. The J segment lost 5 bases and the V segment lost 4 bases, leaving 11 bases of the junction unmatched. Per germline, CDR1 SGHDT and CDR2 YYEEEE. CDR3 sequence (DNA): TGTGCCAGCAGCCCCCCTGACGCGGGAGAGGAGACCCAGTACTTC. Encoded protein: CASSPPDAGEETQYF.